Sequencing of this TCR beta chain was carried out in a study of T cell repertoires in cytomegalovirus infection. About the research overall: Public TCR beta signatures provided an indication of both CMV infection and a matching HLA type. Regarding the study as a whole: The cumulative frequency of public TCR beta families distinguished individuals who carried CMV together with the relevant HLA. In two of eight donors, the top clonotype was HLA-C-restricted CMV-specific.

The CDR3 contains 13 residues. The germline V and J ends were trimmed by 3 bases and 4 bases, with 9 bases remaining between them. CDR1 and CDR2 from the germline V gene are SNHLY and FYNNEI. A word on this clonotype: The antigen is unknown.

TCRdb processed the reads anew with MiXCR; each CDR3 protein has one entry. The data show approximately 500,000 distinct CDR3 sequences, 11% seen once. The chain is built from TRBV2 and TRBJ1-2, with no clear D. This TCR was sampled from a human donor in good health (CMV status not recorded). Some clones in this sample may be carry-over from other donors' samples. Input material: PBMCs. CDR3 sequence (DNA): TGTGCCAGCAGTGATGGAGTTTTCTATGGCTACACCTTC. It yields the protein CASSDGVFYGYTF.